Here is one TCR beta chain with its context. This CDR3 has 15 amino acids. Per germline, CDR1 MGHDK and CDR2 SYGVNS. With 4 bases clipped from V and 9 bases from J, the junction kept 8 bases outside the gene matches. These data are taken from a study of blood T cells in healthy people across ages. A second about 7 to 12 cycle PCR used barcoded and J-beta primers. Each CDR3 protein is one row after TCRdb ran MiXCR on the 5' RACE reads. Altogether some 920,000 distinct CDR3 sequences are present, roughly 47% being singletons, with the ten largest covering about a fifth. V usage is TRBV25-1 and J usage is TRBJ1-6, with 8 bases that match TRBD1. The sequencing sample was made of blood. The sequence was obtained from a woman aged 55-70 years in good health. CDR3 in amino acids: CASSGPQGAISPLHF. The CDR3 nucleotides are TGTGCCAGCAGTGGGCCCCAGGGGGCAATTTCACCCCTCCACTTT.